The rows below give T cell receptor beta chains drawn from one sample of a study of T cell responses to AZD1222 COVID-19 vaccine. TCRdb's table, derived via immunoSEQ multiplex PCR, lists solely in-frame clones and lacks some. This sample has about 170,000 clones, with roughly 89% found just once. Sequencing used peripheral blood, obtained 28 days after the second AZD1222 dose. Receptors were obtained from an adult who received the AZD1222 COVID-19 vaccine. Each CDR3 is given with its conserved first and last residue.

v_call	j_call	cdr3_aa
TRBV12-5	TRBJ1-3	CASGFPRGEGSGNTIYF
TRBV10-2	TRBJ1-2	CASSERQTNYGYTF
TRBV7-2	TRBJ2-5	CASSFGLHGETQYF
TRBV7-8	TRBJ2-7	CASSWALSYEQYF
TRBV14	TRBJ1-2	CASSPTVGGYTF
TRBV18	TRBJ1-2	CASSPRPGPGDGYTF
TRBV6-5	TRBJ1-3	CASRGVGSAGNTIYF
TRBV6-5	TRBJ1-2	CASRLDYGYTF
TRBV14	TRBJ1-4	CASSQGSGTYEKLFF
TRBV27	TRBJ2-7	CASSPLYLAGAYEQYF
TRBV19	TRBJ1-1	CASHGLGTEAFF
TRBV29-1	TRBJ1-2	CSVEGGYTF
TRBV9	TRBJ2-1	CASSVPRTGEPLNEQFF
TRBV6-5	TRBJ1-6	CASSYTRSNSPLHF
TRBV5-1	TRBJ2-6	CASSPGVSSGANVLTF
TRBV9	TRBJ2-1	CASSTGGSSYNEQFF